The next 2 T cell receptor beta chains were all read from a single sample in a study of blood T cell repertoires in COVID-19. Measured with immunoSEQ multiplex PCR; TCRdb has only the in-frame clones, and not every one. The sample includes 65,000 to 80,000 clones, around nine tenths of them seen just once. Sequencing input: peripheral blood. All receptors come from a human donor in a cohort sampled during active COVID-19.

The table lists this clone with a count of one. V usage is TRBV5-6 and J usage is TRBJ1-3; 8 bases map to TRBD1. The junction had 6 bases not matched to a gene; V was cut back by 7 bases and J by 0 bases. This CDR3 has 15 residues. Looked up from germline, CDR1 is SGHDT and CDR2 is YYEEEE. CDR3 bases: TGTGCCAGCTCAAGAGGGACAGGCTCTGGAAACACCATATATTTT. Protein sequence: CASSRGTGSGNTIYF.

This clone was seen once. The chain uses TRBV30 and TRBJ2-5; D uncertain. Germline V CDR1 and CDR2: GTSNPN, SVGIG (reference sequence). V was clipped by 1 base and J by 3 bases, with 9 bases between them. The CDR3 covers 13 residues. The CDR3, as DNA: TGTGCCTGGAGTGACCGAGTCGAAGAGACCCAGTACTTC. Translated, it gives CAWSDRVEETQYF.